A single sample is the source of the 19 T cell receptor beta chains below, sequenced in a study of early T cells in non-severe SARS-CoV-2 infection. TCRdb reprocessed the 5' RACE reads with MiXCR, giving one entry per CDR3 protein. The repertoire consists of some 38,000 distinct CDR3 sequences, with roughly 4.4% occurring once and the leading ten covering around 15%. The specimen sequenced was whole blood. The receptor source for this set is an adult who was a healthcare worker with PCR-confirmed SARS-CoV-2 infection or an uninfected control (not recorded which).

This clonotype occurred many times. The chain employs TRBV25-1 and TRBJ2-7, with D perhaps TRBD2 (6 bases). Germline CDR1 is MGHDK and CDR2 is SYGVNS. The CDR3 contains 14 residues. V lost 6 bases and J 4 bases, leaving 16 bases between the germline ends. The CDR3 region is CASSNPEGSYEQYF. CDR3 DNA: TGTGCCAGCAGCAACCCGGAGGGGTCTTACGAGCAGTACTTC.

There are many counts of this clonotype. The chain employs TRBV7-9 and TRBJ2-7; D may correspond to TRBD1 or TRBD2 (5 bases each). The CDR3 spans 14 residues. V was pared by 3 bases and J by 2 bases, with 11 bases between. Germline loops: CDR1 SEHNR, CDR2 FQNEAQ (reference sequence). CDR3 sequence: CASSFGAQAYEQYF. CDR3 DNA: TGTGCCAGCAGCTTCGGGGCCCAGGCCTACGAGCAGTACTTC.

Many counts were recorded for this clonotype. This chain connects TRBV5-4 to TRBJ2-5, with a weak D call TRBD2 (5 bases). This CDR3 comprises 15 residues. V was trimmed by 6 bases and J by 0 bases, leaving 15 bases between them. Germline CDR1 SGHNT, CDR2 YYREEE (reference sequence). The chain's CDR3 is CASNEGTDNQETQYF. DNA of the CDR3: TGTGCCAGCAACGAGGGTACAGATAACCAAGAGACCCAGTACTTC.

This clonotype showed up many times. The chain couples TRBV20-1 to TRBJ2-1, with 8 bases that match TRBD2. Looked up from germline, CDR1 is DFQATT and CDR2 is SNEGSKA (reference sequence). V lost 5 bases, J lost 8 bases, and 14 bases stayed unmatched. The CDR3 is made up of 15 amino acids. CDR3 nucleotide sequence: TGCAGTGCTCACTTTAGCGGGGAGCCTTTCTATGAGCAGTTCTTC. Translation: CSAHFSGEPFYEQFF.

This CDR3 is CASSQSLGPNQPQHF. CDR3 DNA sequence: TGTGCCAGCAGCCAATCCTTAGGGCCCAATCAGCCCCAGCATTTT. This chain connects TRBV3-1 to TRBJ1-5, with D hard to call. V lost 2 bases and J 3 bases, leaving 11 bases between the germline ends. The CDR3 has 15 residues. Looked up from germline, CDR1 is LGHDT and CDR2 is YNNKEL (reference sequence).

This clonotype has at least ten counts. The chain employs TRBV18 and TRBJ2-7; D is unclear. The CDR3 loop spans 12 amino acids. Looked up from germline, CDR1 is KGHSH and CDR2 is LQKENI. The germline V and J ends were trimmed by 3 bases and 4 bases, with 7 bases remaining between them. CDR3: CASSPTPYEQYF. The CDR3 DNA sequence: TGTGCCAGCTCACCGACACCTTACGAGCAGTACTTC.

A few counts support this clonotype. V gene TRBV30 combines with J gene TRBJ1-6, with D unclear. Trimming shortened V by 0 bases and J by 12 bases, and 12 bases separated the two germline ends. Per the germline V gene, CDR1 is GTSNPN and CDR2 is SVGIG (reference sequence). The CDR3 contains 13 residues. CDR3 loop: CAWSVRKDLPLHF. The CDR3 DNA sequence: TGTGCCTGGAGTGTAAGAAAGGATTTACCCCTCCACTTT.

At least ten counts were recorded for this clonotype. The chain employs TRBV4-1 and TRBJ2-1, with D perhaps assigned TRBD1 or TRBD2 (6 bases each). Trimming took off 3 bases at V and 8 bases at J, with 20 bases between the two ends. Germline V gene lookup returns CDR1 MGHRA and CDR2 YSYEKL. There are 16 residues in the CDR3. In DNA, the CDR3 is TGCGCCAGCAGCCAGCCTAGTCGGGGGCGGCGAGATGAGCAGTTCTTC. Its translation: CASSQPSRGRRDEQFF.

At least ten counts were recorded for this clonotype. V and J are TRBV7-3 and TRBJ2-3, with a weak D call TRBD2 (5 bases). The V gene lost 2 bases and the J gene lost 2 bases, with 8 bases spanning the gap. The CDR3 runs 14 residues. Germline CDR1 SGHTA, CDR2 FQGTGA. The CDR3 DNA reads TGTGCCAGCAGCTTAGCGGGTTTCACAGATACGCAGTATTTT. Its protein is CASSLAGFTDTQYF.

This clonotype was counted ten times or more. V is TRBV7-2 and J is TRBJ2-7, with 8 bases fitting TRBD2. V was clipped by 1 base and J by 3 bases; unmatched bases: 5. The CDR3 has 15 amino acids. Looked up from germline, CDR1 is SGHTA and CDR2 is FQGNSA. The CDR3 reads CASSLVPGGVYEQYF. The DNA of the CDR3 is TGTGCCAGCAGCTTAGTCCCGGGGGGGGTCTACGAGCAGTACTTC.

This clonotype appeared many times. The chain couples TRBV6-6 to TRBJ2-3; D is possibly TRBD2 (6 bases). The germline V gene has CDR1 MNHNY and CDR2 SVGAGI (reference sequence). CDR3 length: 13 amino acids. V lost 5 bases and J 7 bases, leaving 13 bases between the germline ends. DNA of the CDR3: TGTGCCAGCAGTCCCACACGGGGGTATACGCAGTATTTT. Its protein is CASSPTRGYTQYF.

This chain joins TRBV27 and TRBJ2-1; either TRBD1 or TRBD2 may supply D (5 bases each). The CDR3 has 14 residues. Germline V CDR1 and CDR2: MNHEY, SMNVEV (reference sequence). Trimming pared 3 bases from V and 2 bases from J, leaving 8 bases between. The CDR3 spells CASSLRGTYNEQFF. The CDR3 bases are TGTGCCAGCAGTTTGAGGGGCACCTACAATGAGCAGTTCTTC.

This clonotype came up many times. The chain carries TRBV12-3 or TRBV12-4 and TRBJ2-6, with D possibly TRBD1 on 5 matching bases. The CDR3 is 16 residues long. The V gene lost 4 bases and the J gene lost 3 bases, with 13 bases spanning the gap. The CDR3, as DNA: TGTGCCAGCAGTTGGGGCCTACCAGGTGGGGCCAACGTCCTGACTTTC. It yields the protein CASSWGLPGGANVLTF.

This clonotype was recorded at least ten times. The genes are TRBV20-1 and TRBJ1-2; 8 bases are shared with TRBD1. The germline gives CDR1 DFQATT, CDR2 SNEGSKA (reference sequence). The trim removed 5 bases at V and 4 bases at J, leaving 3 bases unmatched. This CDR3 has 12 amino acids. As DNA, the CDR3 is TGCAGTGCTTGGACAGGGTCCTATGGCTACACCTTC. This encodes CSAWTGSYGYTF.

This clonotype was picked up a small number of times. The CDR3 loop reads CATGDSRTEAFF. The CDR3, as DNA: TGTGCCACCGGGGACAGCCGCACTGAAGCTTTCTTT. This chain joins TRBV2 and TRBJ1-1; 7 nucleotides agree with TRBD1. Germline CDR1 SNHLY, CDR2 FYNNEI. The CDR3 covers 12 residues. The V segment lost 10 bases and the J segment 4 bases; nucleotides outside the gene matches: 6. Full variable domain (remainder filled in from reference TRBV2 and TRBJ1-1): EPEVTQTPSHQVTQMGQEVILRCVPISNHLYFYWYRQILGQKVEFLVSFYNNEISEKSEIFDDQFSVERPDGSNFTLKIRSTKLEDSAMYFCATGDSRTEAFFGQGTRLTVV.

This clonotype was observed at least ten times. J is TRBJ2-5 and V is TRBV29-1; unclear D gene. CDR1 SQVTM and CDR2 ANQGSEA come from the germline V gene. This CDR3 is 10 amino acids long. The ends were cut back, 5 bases at V and 7 bases at J, with 8 bases in the middle. CDR3 amino acids: CSVTIRTQYF. CDR3 coding DNA: TGCAGCGTTACTATAAGGACCCAGTACTTC. The whole variable domain, remainder taken from reference TRBV29-1 and TRBJ2-5, is SAVISQKPSRDICQRGTSLTIQCQVDSQVTMMFWYRQQPGQSLTLIATANQGSEATYESGFVIDKFPISRPNLTFSTLTVSNMSPEDSSIYLCSVTIRTQYFGPGTRLLVL.

This clonotype has a count of ten or more. The chain joins TRBV4-1 to TRBJ2-2; tentatively, D is TRBD1 (6 bases). V was pared by 0 bases and J by 7 bases, with 18 bases between. The CDR3 extends over 17 amino acids. Germline loops: CDR1 MGHRA, CDR2 YSYEKL. As DNA, the CDR3 is TGCGCCAGCAGCCAAGACAGAACCGACATACAGGGCGGGGAGCTGTTTTTT. This translates into CASSQDRTDIQGGELFF.

This chain uses TRBV7-3 with TRBJ2-3; 8 positions agree with TRBD1. This CDR3 comprises 14 residues. The germline gives CDR1 SGHTA, CDR2 FQGTGA. The V and J ends lost 3 bases and 4 bases, in that order; junction bases with no gene match: 3. The CDR3 here is CASSFDRGADTQYF. CDR3 DNA: TGTGCCAGCAGCTTCGACAGGGGTGCAGATACGCAGTATTTT.

This clonotype was seen repeatedly, ten times or more. The chain is built from TRBV4-2 and TRBJ2-3; 7 bases are a match to TRBD2. The germline CDR1 and CDR2 sequences are LGHNA and YNFKEQ. V shed 5 bases and J 4 bases; nucleotides not matched to a gene: 9. The CDR3 consists of 15 residues. This CDR3 reads CASSSTYGGADTQYF. CDR3 sequence (DNA): TGTGCCAGCAGCTCCACGTATGGGGGGGCAGATACGCAGTATTTT.